A single sample is the source of the 21 T cell receptor beta chains below, sequenced in a study of T-cell reconstitution after alpha-beta-depleted transplantation in children. Preparation of the TCRbeta library involved a method that used unique molecular identifiers. Via MiXCR, TCRdb re-called the PCR reads, giving one row per CDR3 protein. The sample has around 450,000 distinct CDR3 sequences, over 40% seen once. This specimen was PBMCs, taken before TCRalphabeta/CD19-depleted stem cell transplant. These receptors were taken from a girl aged 2-10 years with aplastic anemia, due to receive a stem cell transplant.

J is TRBJ2-1 and V is TRBV30; 14 bases match TRBD2. J lost 13 bases, V lost 3 bases, and 2 bases had no gene match. The CDR3 contains 12 residues. Per germline, CDR1 GTSNPN and CDR2 SVGIG (reference sequence). CDR3 amino acids: CAWRTSGREQFF. Written as DNA, the CDR3 is TGTGCCTGGAGGACTAGCGGGAGGGAACAGTTCTTC.

V usage is TRBV5-1 and J usage is TRBJ2-2; 14 nucleotides align to TRBD2. CDR1 and CDR2 from the germline V gene are SGHRS and YFSETQ. The J segment lost 6 bases and the V segment lost 0 bases, leaving 7 bases of the junction unmatched. The CDR3 has 18 amino acids. CDR3 coding DNA: TGCGCCAGCAGCTTGGCGGGGACTAGCGGGAGTACCCCCGGGGAGCTGTTTTTT. Protein sequence: CASSLAGTSGSTPGELFF. Drawing the rest from reference TRBV5-1 and TRBJ2-2, the complete variable domain is KAGVTQTPRYLIKTRGQQVTLSCSPISGHRSVSWYQQTPGQGLQFLFEYFSETQRNKGNFPGRFSGRQFSNSRSEMNVSTLELGDSALYLCASSLAGTSGSTPGELFFGEGSRLTVL.

This clonotype has just a few counts. The chain is built from TRBV6-1 and TRBJ2-2; TRBD1 aligns across 11 bases. The V gene end was trimmed by 7 bases and the J gene end by 4 bases; junction bases not matched to a gene: 14. The germline V gene encodes CDR1 MNHNS and CDR2 SASEGT. The CDR3 covers 18 residues. The chain's CDR3 is CASTSANPGQGATGELFF. DNA for the CDR3: TGTGCCAGCACCAGCGCTAATCCCGGACAGGGGGCCACCGGGGAGCTGTTTTTT.

This clonotype occurred many times. V is TRBV6-5 and J is TRBJ1-5; D perhaps matches TRBD1 (6 bases). The CDR3 extends over 14 amino acids. Germline V gene data show CDR1 as MNHEY and CDR2 as SVGAGI. V was trimmed by 10 bases and J by 5 bases, leaving 18 bases between them. The CDR3: CANILRGKYQPQHF. In nucleotides, the CDR3 is TGTGCCAACATTCTTAGGGGGAAGTATCAGCCCCAGCATTTT.

This chain uses TRBV20-1 with TRBJ2-7; 8 nucleotides line up with TRBD1. Trimming took 6 bases from V and 6 from J; bases not matched to a gene: 4. Germline CDR1 reads DFQATT; CDR2 reads SNEGSKA (reference sequence). CDR3 size: 11 residues. The CDR3 protein is CSAGTGGEQYF. CDR3 DNA sequence: TGCAGTGCGGGAACAGGGGGCGAGCAGTACTTC.

In its sample, this clonotype was seen a few times. The rearrangement joins TRBV28 to TRBJ2-1, with 9 bases that match TRBD1. The CDR3 runs to 16 residues. Looked up from germline, CDR1 is MDHEN and CDR2 is SYDVKM. The V segment lost 0 bases and the J segment 5 bases; nucleotides outside the gene matches: 5. In DNA form, the CDR3 reads TGTGCCAGCAGTTTATGGGGACAGGGTACCAACAATGAGCAGTTCTTC. Encoded protein: CASSLWGQGTNNEQFF.

The V gene is TRBV28, the J gene TRBJ2-1; D tentatively fits TRBD1 or TRBD2 (5 bases each). The CDR3 is 14 amino acids. Per the germline V gene, CDR1 is MDHEN and CDR2 is SYDVKM. Trimming left V 7 bases short and J 1 base short, with 11 bases between. For the CDR3, the DNA is TGTGCCAGCATCTCTGGGGGTTCCTACAATGAGCAGTTCTTC. This sequence encodes CASISGGSYNEQFF.

The V call is TRBV15, the J call TRBJ1-6; D is uncertain. CDR1 LNHNV and CDR2 YYDKDF come from the germline V gene (reference sequence). Trimming stripped 8 bases from V and 7 bases from J, with 9 bases between. The CDR3 is 12 amino acids. CDR3 residues: CATGVGNSPLHF. The CDR3 DNA reads as TGTGCCACCGGGGTGGGGAATTCACCCCTCCACTTT.

The V and J genes are TRBV5-1 and TRBJ2-3; D possibly corresponds to TRBD1 (5 bases). The CDR3 totals 15 residues. CDR1 is SGHRS and CDR2 is YFSETQ in the germline V gene. The germline V and J ends were trimmed by 3 bases and 1 base, with 12 bases remaining between them. CDR3 region: CASSWQGFGTDTQYF. As DNA, the CDR3 is TGCGCCAGCAGCTGGCAGGGTTTCGGCACAGATACGCAGTATTTT.

The chain employs TRBV5-1 and TRBJ2-2, with 10 bases fitting TRBD1. The CDR3 consists of 16 residues. The V gene's germline CDR1 is SGHRS and CDR2 YFSETQ. The V and J ends lost 4 bases and 5 bases, in that order; junction bases with no gene match: 8. The CDR3 coding sequence is TGCGCCAGCAGCCCCACCGGGACAGGGGTGACCGGGGAGCTGTTTTTT. This sequence encodes CASSPTGTGVTGELFF.

This clonotype was detected only once. The rearrangement links TRBV9 to TRBJ1-3, with a tentative D call TRBD1 (5 bases). The germline gives CDR1 SGDLS, CDR2 YYNGEE. The V end lost 3 bases, the J end lost 0 bases, and 10 bases lay between the germline ends. This CDR3 is built from 15 residues. The CDR3 DNA sequence: TGTGCCAGCAGCGCCGACAGCGACTCTGGAAACACCATATATTTT. Encoded protein: CASSADSDSGNTIYF.

The chain links TRBV29-1 to TRBJ2-3; 9 positions match TRBD1. The CDR3 is 14 amino acids. With 8 bases clipped from V and 4 bases from J, the junction kept 10 bases outside the gene matches. The germline gives CDR1 SQVTM, CDR2 ANQGSEA. CDR3: CSFETGGFSDTQYF. For the CDR3, the DNA is TGCAGCTTCGAGACAGGGGGTTTCTCAGATACGCAGTATTTT.

This clonotype was recorded many times. The chain uses TRBV7-9 and TRBJ2-2; perhaps TRBD2 as D (6 bases). Germline CDR1 SEHNR, CDR2 FQNEAQ (reference sequence). V was shortened by 4 bases and J by 2 bases, with 14 bases between the two germline ends. This CDR3 is built from 16 residues. This chain's CDR3 is CASSSYGTLNTGELFF. CDR3 nucleotide sequence: TGTGCCAGCAGCTCCTACGGGACTCTTAACACCGGGGAGCTGTTTTTT.

The chain employs TRBV4-1 and TRBJ2-1; a possible D gene is TRBD2 (5 bases). Deletions cut 1 base from V and 3 bases from J, with 7 bases between. This CDR3 spans 14 amino acids. Germline V gives CDR1 MGHRA, CDR2 YSYEKL. The CDR3 nucleotides are TGCGCCAGCAGCCAAGGACTAAACTACAATGAGCAGTTCTTC. Protein: CASSQGLNYNEQFF.

This clonotype appeared many times. This CDR3 is CSASRGTGNTIYF. The CDR3 region has the DNA TGCAGTGCTAGCAGGGGGACTGGAAACACCATATATTTT. The chain links TRBV20-1 to TRBJ1-3; 7 positions match TRBD1. Unmatched junction bases numbered 1, after V lost 3 bases and J lost 2 bases. The CDR3 contains 13 residues. Germline V CDR1 and CDR2: DFQATT, SNEGSKA (reference sequence).

The V and J genes are TRBV20-1 and TRBJ2-4; 7 positions agree with TRBD2. CDR3 size: 13 residues. Germline CDR1 DFQATT, CDR2 SNEGSKA (reference sequence). V dropped 6 bases and J dropped 6; count of bases not matched to a gene: 8. CDR3 nucleotides: TGCAGTGCCGCCTCCGGGAGGAGAAACATTCAGTACTTC. Translated: CSAASGRRNIQYF.

This clonotype was seen only a few times. The chain combines TRBV15 with TRBJ2-7; 8 nucleotides align to TRBD1. The V and J ends lost 1 base and 6 bases, in that order; junction bases with no gene match: 8. Germline CDR1 LNHNV, CDR2 YYDKDF (reference sequence). This CDR3 region has 15 residues. In nucleotides, the CDR3 is TGTGCCACCAGCAGAGCCGGGACAGGACCCTCCGAGCAGTACTTC. Translating gives CATSRAGTGPSEQYF. The full variable domain, rest sourced from reference TRBV15 and TRBJ2-7, is DAMVIQNPRYQVTQFGKPVTLSCSQTLNHNVMYWYQQKSSQAPKLLFHYYDKDFNNEADTPDNFQSRRPNTSFCFLDIRSPGLGDTAMYLCATSRAGTGPSEQYFGPGTRLTVT.

The CDR3 protein is CSAHGGEGGPQHF. Written as DNA, the CDR3 is TGCAGTGCCCATGGAGGGGAAGGGGGGCCCCAGCATTTT. The chain recombines TRBV20-1 with TRBJ1-5; a possible D gene is TRBD1 (6 bases). This CDR3 spans 13 amino acids. Germline CDR1 DFQATT, CDR2 SNEGSKA (reference sequence). V lost 6 bases to trimming and J lost 9 bases, with 18 bases between them.

This clonotype has a handful of counts. The chain is built from TRBV4-3 and TRBJ2-1, with a tentative D call TRBD2 (6 bases). This CDR3 has 18 residues. Between the trimmed V and J ends, which lost 0 bases and 0 bases, there was a span of 15 bases. Germline-derived CDR1 and CDR2 are LGHNA and YSLEER. CDR3 loop: CASSQDVGSASSYNEQFF. The CDR3 DNA is TGCGCCAGCAGCCAAGATGTCGGGAGCGCGAGCTCCTACAATGAGCAGTTCTTC.

Only one count was recorded for this clonotype. This chain joins TRBV29-1 and TRBJ2-3; D is uncertain. There are 11 residues in the CDR3. Trimming stripped 8 bases from V and 5 bases from J, with 11 bases between. CDR1 is SQVTM and CDR2 is ANQGSEA in the germline V gene. DNA for the CDR3: TGCAGCTCGGCCTCAGGAGATACGCAGTATTTT. Encoded protein: CSSASGDTQYF.

The chain combines TRBV20-1 with TRBJ2-1; D is perhaps TRBD2 (5 bases). Trimming took 4 bases from V and 0 from J, leaving 10 bases between them. Germline loops: CDR1 DFQATT, CDR2 SNEGSKA (reference sequence). There are 14 residues in the CDR3. CDR3 DNA: TGCAGTGCTATGGACTTACACTCCTACAATGAGCAGTTCTTC. Residues: CSAMDLHSYNEQFF.